The 24 T cell receptor beta chains in this list originate from one sample, sequenced in a study of OX40 agonist ivuxolimab in advanced cancers. Assay used: immunoSEQ multiplex PCR; TCRdb lists only in-frame clones, some missing. Of 55,000 to 65,000 clones listed, about 85% are singletons. The sample here was CD4+ or CD8+ T cells sorted from blood, taken in a trial of the OX40 agonist ivuxolimab. The receptor set was obtained from an adult with an advanced solid tumor such as melanoma, head and neck, liver or kidney cancer.

The chain employs TRBV5-1 and TRBJ2-5; a possible D gene is TRBD2 (5 bases). The V gene lost 1 base and the J gene lost 1 base, with 11 bases spanning the gap. The CDR3 sequence is 15 residues long. Germline assignment: CDR1 SGHRS and CDR2 YFSETQ. CDR3 sequence: CASSLTSWPQETQYF. CDR3 sequence (DNA): TGCGCCAGCAGCTTGACTAGTTGGCCCCAAGAGACCCAGTACTTC.

The V and J genes are TRBV30 and TRBJ1-3; the match to TRBD1 covers 11 bases. This CDR3 region has 16 residues. J was trimmed by 2 bases and V by 0 bases; bases with no gene match: 3. Per germline, CDR1 GTSNPN and CDR2 SVGIG (reference sequence). The CDR3 is CAWSVMDRGPGNTIYF. Here the CDR3 DNA reads TGTGCCTGGAGTGTTATGGACAGGGGGCCTGGAAACACCATATATTTT.

The gene calls are TRBV5-1 and TRBJ2-3, with 11 bases that match TRBD1. Looked up from germline, CDR1 is SGHRS and CDR2 is YFSETQ. The CDR3 has 17 amino acids. Trimming removed 2 bases from V and 3 bases from J; junction bases left unmatched: 8. The CDR3 sequence is CASSFGPGTGGTDTQYF. The CDR3 DNA sequence: TGCGCCAGCAGCTTTGGTCCCGGGACAGGGGGTACAGATACGCAGTATTTT.

The chain couples TRBV18 to TRBJ2-5; D is ambiguous. With 5 bases removed from V and 2 bases from J, the gap between germline ends came to 3 bases. Germline-derived CDR1 and CDR2 are KGHSH and LQKENI. CDR3 length: 11 amino acids. CDR3 coding DNA: TGTGCCAGCTCAGCGCAAGAGACCCAGTACTTC. Amino acid sequence: CASSAQETQYF.

V gene TRBV2 combines with J gene TRBJ1-2, with 7 bases aligning to TRBD1. CDR3 size: 13 residues. V shed 5 bases and J 1 base; nucleotides not matched to a gene: 1. The germline CDR1 and CDR2 sequences are SNHLY and FYNNEI. The CDR3 spells CASSWDSNYGYTF. CDR3 DNA sequence: TGTGCCAGCAGTTGGGACAGTAACTATGGCTACACCTTC. The complete variable domain, with remaining parts taken from reference TRBV2 and TRBJ1-2, reads EPEVTQTPSHQVTQMGQEVILRCVPISNHLYFYWYRQILGQKVEFLVSFYNNEISEKSEIFDDQFSVERPDGSNFTLKIRSTKLEDSAMYFCASSWDSNYGYTFGSGTRLTVV.

The rearrangement uses TRBV5-1 and TRBJ1-1; D may be TRBD1 (5 bases). The germline gives CDR1 SGHRS, CDR2 YFSETQ. The ends were cut back, 1 base at V and 3 bases at J, with 13 bases in the middle. The CDR3 totals 15 residues. CDR3 bases: TGCGCCAGCAGCTTGCTGGTGGTGGGGGACACTGAAGCTTTCTTT. It translates to CASSLLVVGDTEAFF.

This chain uses TRBV11-2 with TRBJ2-7, with TRBD2 matching over 14 bases. V lost 5 bases to trimming and J lost 4 bases; unmatched junction nucleotides: 4. CDR1 and CDR2 (germline): SGHAT, FQNNGV. The CDR3 has 15 residues. DNA of the CDR3: TGTGCCAGCAGCGGAGGGACTAGCGGGGGTTACGAGCAGTACTTC. Its protein is CASSGGTSGGYEQYF.

In DNA, the CDR3 is TGTGCCAGCTCAAAACAGGGAGTACGGACAGATACGCAGTATTTT. It translates to CASSKQGVRTDTQYF. J is TRBJ2-3 and V is TRBV18, with D possibly matching TRBD1 (6 bases). Germline values: CDR1 KGHSH, CDR2 LQKENI. Between the trimmed V and J ends, which lost 5 bases and 3 bases, there was a span of 15 bases. The CDR3 sequence is 15 residues long.

CDR3 sequence: CASSPDRTSGSRYEQYF. The CDR3 bases are TGTGCCAGCAGTCCAGACCGGACTAGCGGGAGTAGGTACGAGCAGTACTTC. The gene calls are TRBV28 and TRBJ2-7, with TRBD2 matching over 13 bases. The CDR3 spans 17 residues. Germline values: CDR1 MDHEN, CDR2 SYDVKM. The V and J ends lost 5 bases and 4 bases, in that order; junction bases with no gene match: 11.

The rearrangement uses TRBV10-2 and TRBJ2-5; D call uncertain. Germline V gene lookup returns CDR1 WSHSY and CDR2 SAAADI. The CDR3 has 13 amino acids. V was clipped by 3 bases and J by 5 bases, with 10 bases between them. The CDR3 region is CASSDGSDETQYF. CDR3 in DNA: TGCGCCAGCAGTGATGGCAGTGACGAGACCCAGTACTTC.

This chain connects TRBV11-2 to TRBJ1-5; weak D call: TRBD1 (6 bases). The CDR3 is 15 amino acids. From germline, CDR1 is SGHAT and CDR2 FQNNGV. Deletions cut 1 base from V and 0 bases from J, with 7 bases between. CDR3 loop: CASSLGTASNQPQHF. Written as DNA, the CDR3 is TGTGCCAGCAGCTTAGGGACAGCTAGCAATCAGCCCCAGCATTTT.

The chain is built from TRBV4-1 and TRBJ1-4; 7 positions agree with TRBD1. V was pared by 3 bases and J by 4 bases, with 8 bases of the junction left unmatched. The CDR3 extends over 16 amino acids. Looked up from germline, CDR1 is MGHRA and CDR2 is YSYEKL. CDR3 sequence reads: CASSHERTGGNEKLFF. For the CDR3, the DNA is TGCGCCAGCAGCCACGAAAGGACAGGTGGTAATGAAAAACTGTTTTTT.

This clone has a single count. This chain connects TRBV28 to TRBJ2-7; no reliable D call. This CDR3 is 13 amino acids long. Between the trimmed V and J ends, which lost 4 bases and 2 bases, there was a span of 9 bases. CDR1 and CDR2 (germline): MDHEN, SYDVKM. The CDR3, as DNA: TGTGCCAGCAGTTCCCCTTCAGCCTACGAGCAGTACTTC. Translating it yields CASSSPSAYEQYF.

The CDR3 DNA is TGTGCCAGCCGAGGACCGACGGGTGCGCTGTTTTTT. This sequence encodes CASRGPTGALFF. The V call is TRBV28, the J call TRBJ2-2, with D hard to call. V lost 8 bases to trimming and J lost 13 bases, with 17 bases between them. The CDR3 has 12 amino acids. Germline V gene data show CDR1 as MDHEN and CDR2 as SYDVKM.

This chain links TRBV29-1 with TRBJ2-5; weak D call: TRBD2 (5 bases). V gave up 6 bases and J gave up 5 bases, with 25 bases separating them. The V gene's germline CDR1 is SQVTM and CDR2 ANQGSEA. This CDR3 has 16 amino acids. The DNA of the CDR3 is TGCAGCGTCTCCGGGATAGTTGAGGGTAATAGTGAGACCCAGTACTTC. This sequence encodes CSVSGIVEGNSETQYF.

The rearrangement joins TRBV7-2 to TRBJ1-2; D is perhaps TRBD1 (5 bases). Germline V gene lookup returns CDR1 SGHTA and CDR2 FQGNSA. V was clipped by 1 base and J by 4 bases, with 16 bases between them. The CDR3 extends over 16 amino acids. CDR3 sequence (DNA): TGTGCCAGCAGCTTAGGTATAGGCAGGGAGGGCTATGGCTACACCTTC. Translating it yields CASSLGIGREGYGYTF.

The gene calls are TRBV5-1 and TRBJ2-1, with TRBD1 matching over 7 bases. The CDR3 is 15 residues long. Germline V gives CDR1 SGHRS, CDR2 YFSETQ. J lost 1 base, V lost 0 bases, and 1 base had no gene match. The CDR3 protein is CASSLEGASYNEQFF. CDR3 nucleotides: TGCGCCAGCAGCTTGGAGGGGGCGTCCTACAATGAGCAGTTCTTC.

In nucleotides, the CDR3 is TGTGCCAGCAGCCCATGGGCCCTAATCAGCGGGTACTACAATGAGCAGTTCTTC. Protein product: CASSPWALISGYYNEQFF. The gene calls are TRBV28 and TRBJ2-1; maybe TRBD2 (6 bases). The CDR3 is 18 amino acids. CDR1 and CDR2 (germline): MDHEN, SYDVKM. Trimming removed 6 bases at V and 3 bases at J, with 24 bases between.

This clone has a single count. J is TRBJ1-6 and V is TRBV7-3, with TRBD1 matching over 7 bases. J was trimmed by 4 bases and V by 6 bases; bases with no gene match: 3. The CDR3 loop spans 14 amino acids. The germline V gene has CDR1 SGHTA and CDR2 FQGTGA. CDR3 DNA: TGTGCCAGCAGTAAGGGACAGTATAATTCACCCCTCCACTTT. Residues: CASSKGQYNSPLHF.

As DNA, the CDR3 is TGCGCCAGCAGTCATCCGACGACTGGAGGTAACTATGGCTACACCTTC. Protein: CASSHPTTGGNYGYTF. The rearrangement uses TRBV23-1 and TRBJ1-2, with D unclear. TRBV23-1 has ORF status, its function being uncertain. V was trimmed by 3 bases and J by 1 base, leaving 15 bases between them. CDR3 size: 16 residues.

The chain employs TRBV5-1 and TRBJ1-3, with 9 bases that match TRBD1. V gave up 4 bases and J gave up 2 bases; unmatched junction bases: 4. The CDR3 totals 15 residues. The germline CDR1 and CDR2 sequences are SGHRS and YFSETQ. The CDR3 DNA is TGCGCCAGCAGCGCACAGGGGGCTGCTGGAAACACCATATATTTT. This codes for CASSAQGAAGNTIYF.

CDR3: CASSPRTLAGEDWADTQYF. In DNA, the CDR3 is TGTGCCAGCAGCCCCCGAACACTAGCGGGAGAGGATTGGGCAGATACGCAGTATTTT. The chain is built from TRBV5-4 and TRBJ2-3; 11 bases align to TRBD2. Germline-derived CDR1 and CDR2 are SGHNT and YYREEE (reference sequence). The CDR3 loop spans 19 amino acids. V was pared by 4 bases and J by 4 bases, with 17 bases of the junction left unmatched. Complete variable domain (other parts from reference TRBV5-4 and TRBJ2-3): ETGVTQSPTHLIKTRGQQVTLRCSSQSGHNTVSWYQQALGQGPQFIFQYYREEENGRGNFPPRFSGLQFPNYSSELNVNALELDDSALYLCASSPRTLAGEDWADTQYFGPGTRLTVL.

This clone was recorded once. The chain carries TRBV7-8 and TRBJ1-4; D remains unclear. The germline V gene encodes CDR1 SGHVS and CDR2 FQNEAQ. V shed 1 base and J shed 6 bases, with 12 bases lying between them. The CDR3 is made up of 15 amino acids. DNA of the CDR3: TGTGCCAGCAGCTTAGGGGCCGGACGCCATGAAAAACTGTTTTTT. As protein: CASSLGAGRHEKLFF.

The rearrangement uses TRBV5-1 and TRBJ1-2, with TRBD1 matching over 8 bases. V lost 4 bases to trimming and J lost 3 bases; unmatched junction nucleotides: 5. Looked up from germline, CDR1 is SGHRS and CDR2 is YFSETQ. The CDR3 length is 14 residues. The CDR3 nucleotides read TGCGCCAGCAGCGACCAGGGGGCTGACTATGGCTACACCTTC. Protein product: CASSDQGADYGYTF.